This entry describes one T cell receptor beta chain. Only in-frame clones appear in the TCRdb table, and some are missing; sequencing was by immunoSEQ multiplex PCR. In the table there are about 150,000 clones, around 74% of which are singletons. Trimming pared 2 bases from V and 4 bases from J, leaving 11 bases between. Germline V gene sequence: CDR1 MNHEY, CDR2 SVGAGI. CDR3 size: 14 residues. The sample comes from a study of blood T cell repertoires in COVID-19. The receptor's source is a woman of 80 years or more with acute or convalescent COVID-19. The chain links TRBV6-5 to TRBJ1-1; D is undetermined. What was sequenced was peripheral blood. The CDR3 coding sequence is TGTGCCAGCAGTTACGGTGCCCGGGGCACTGAAGCTTTCTTT. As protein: CASSYGARGTEAFF.